Reported below is one T cell receptor beta chain. This CDR3 region has 13 residues. V lost 4 bases to trimming and J lost 3 bases, with 10 bases between them. Germline-derived CDR1 and CDR2 are SGHTA and FQGNSA. The data stem from a study of T cell changes during pregnancy in multiple sclerosis. Measured with immunoSEQ multiplex PCR; TCRdb has only the in-frame clones, and not every one. The repertoire includes tens of thousands of clones, 92% of them detected once, and under 0.55% sits in the top ten. This rearrangement joins TRBV7-2 to TRBJ2-7, with D maybe TRBD2 (6 bases). This sequence originates from a female donor with multiple sclerosis, enrolled in a pregnancy study. The sample in question was CD4+ T cells from peripheral blood mononuclear cells, obtained after pregnancy. The CDR3 loop is CASSSGDFYEQYF. CDR3 DNA sequence: TGTGCCAGCAGCTCGGGGGACTTCTACGAGCAGTACTTC.